The 29 T cell receptor beta chains below come from one sample, sequenced in a study of PD-L1 blockade in urothelial cancer (dated by TCRdb to the late 2010s). The library was made by the immunoSEQ multiplex PCR assay. TCRdb retrieved this table from immuneACCESS and kept in-frame rearrangements only. Not all clones are present; in checked studies, unresolved V genes account for under half, and no reason is known for the remainder. The sample includes roughly 45,000 clones, with around 80% observed a single time. The biggest ten clones account for under 20% of the sample. What the time point label conveys for this sample: pretreatment peripheral blood. Sequencing used PBMCs, obtained around atezolizumab (anti-PD-L1) treatment. These receptors all stem from a man aged 55 to 70 with urothelial cancer.

In its sample, this clone was seen a few times. This sequence joins TRBV14 and TRBJ2-3, with D maybe TRBD2 (6 bases). Germline values: CDR1 SGHDN, CDR2 FVKESK. The CDR3 has 13 amino acids. V dropped 1 base and J dropped 6 bases, with 8 bases sitting between them. CDR3 in DNA: TGTGCCAGCAGCCAAGCGGGGGTTGATACGCAGTATTTT. Residues: CASSQAGVDTQYF.

The J gene is TRBJ1-3, the V gene TRBV6-5, with a tentative D call TRBD1 (6 bases). The CDR3 totals 15 residues. Germline CDR1 MNHEY, CDR2 SVGAGI. The V end was cut by 6 bases, the J end by 1 base, with 13 bases between. CDR3 sequence: CASSVGQHSGNTIYF. The CDR3 DNA follows: TGTGCCAGCAGCGTAGGACAGCATTCTGGAAACACCATATATTTT.

V and J are TRBV27 and TRBJ2-7; D might be TRBD1 (5 bases). CDR3 length equals 13 residues. Per germline, CDR1 MNHEY and CDR2 SMNVEV (reference sequence). The germline V and J ends were trimmed by 5 bases and 4 bases, with 12 bases remaining between them. CDR3 residues: CASSQQGEYEQYF. CDR3 in DNA: TGTGCCAGCAGTCAACAAGGGGAATACGAGCAGTACTTC.

This rearrangement joins TRBV6-4 to TRBJ1-5; D uncertain. The V end was cut by 6 bases, the J end by 4 bases, with 10 bases between. Germline V CDR1 and CDR2: MRHNA, SNTAGT. This CDR3 has 13 amino acids. The CDR3 region is CASRREPNQPQHF. CDR3 DNA sequence: TGTGCCAGCAGGAGGGAACCGAATCAGCCCCAGCATTTT.

The V gene is TRBV19, the J gene TRBJ2-7, with TRBD1 identical over 8 bases. The V segment lost 5 bases and the J segment 0 bases; nucleotides outside the gene matches: 9. CDR1 is LNHDA, CDR2 SQIVND, per germline (reference sequence). The CDR3 contains 16 residues. DNA of the CDR3: TGTGCCAGTAGTGCCAGAGACAGGGGCCTCTCCTACGAGCAGTACTTC. Residues: CASSARDRGLSYEQYF.

The chain couples TRBV5-4 to TRBJ1-2; a weak D match, TRBD1 (6 bases). V was clipped by 0 bases and J by 8 bases, with 20 bases between them. The CDR3 spans 16 residues. The germline V gene encodes CDR1 SGHNT and CDR2 YYREEE (reference sequence). The CDR3 region is CASSLGLGAGTDGYTF. Written as DNA, the CDR3 is TGTGCCAGCAGCTTGGGGCTGGGGGCCGGGACCGACGGCTACACCTTC. The variable domain in full, completed from reference TRBV5-4 and TRBJ1-2, reads ETGVTQSPTHLIKTRGQQVTLRCSSQSGHNTVSWYQQALGQGPQFIFQYYREEENGRGNFPPRFSGLQFPNYSSELNVNALELDDSALYLCASSLGLGAGTDGYTFGSGTRLTVV.

V is TRBV6-1 and J is TRBJ1-1; 11 bases map to TRBD1. The germline V gene has CDR1 MNHNS and CDR2 SASEGT. The V gene end was trimmed by 4 bases and the J gene end by 11 bases; junction bases not matched to a gene: 12. The CDR3 is made up of 15 amino acids. CDR3 DNA sequence: TGTGCCAGCAGTGGGACAGGGGGCGAGTTGATCGCGGCTTTCTTT. Its translation is CASSGTGGELIAAFF.

The V gene is TRBV28, the J gene TRBJ2-1; 8 nucleotides match TRBD1. From germline, CDR1 is MDHEN and CDR2 SYDVKM. This CDR3 has 15 residues. V was pared by 4 bases and J by 7 bases, with 9 bases of the junction left unmatched. CDR3 protein: CASSYIGQGRNEQFF. DNA for the CDR3: TGTGCCAGCAGTTACATCGGACAGGGTAGGAATGAGCAGTTCTTC.

This clone showed up just a few times. The V and J genes are TRBV11-3 and TRBJ1-3; unclear D gene. V was pared by 5 bases and J by 3 bases, with 11 bases between. This CDR3 spans 14 amino acids. Germline CDR1 and CDR2: SGHNT and YENEEA. The CDR3 region is CASSTGEFGNTIYF. The CDR3 coding sequence is TGTGCCAGCAGCACCGGGGAGTTTGGAAACACCATATATTTT.

The chain is built from TRBV5-4 and TRBJ2-3; D possibly corresponds to TRBD2 (6 bases). The V and J ends lost 4 bases and 2 bases respectively, with 14 bases between them. The CDR3 sequence is 15 residues long. Germline V gene data show CDR1 as SGHNT and CDR2 as YYREEE (reference sequence). CDR3 DNA: TGTGCCAGCAGCCGTGGCGGGATAGACACAGATACGCAGTATTTT. Translating it yields CASSRGGIDTDTQYF. Full variable domain (remainder filled in from reference TRBV5-4 and TRBJ2-3): ETGVTQSPTHLIKTRGQQVTLRCSSQSGHNTVSWYQQALGQGPQFIFQYYREEENGRGNFPPRFSGLQFPNYSSELNVNALELDDSALYLCASSRGGIDTDTQYFGPGTRLTVL.

This clone was seen more than once but under ten times. This sequence joins TRBV28 and TRBJ2-7, with 10 positions matching TRBD1. Germline loops: CDR1 MDHEN, CDR2 SYDVKM. V shed 6 bases, J shed 4 bases, and the junction held 6 bases outside the gene matches. This CDR3 has 14 residues. The CDR3 coding sequence is TGTGCCAGCAGCCGGACAGGGGGTAGGTACGAGCAGTACTTC. Protein product: CASSRTGGRYEQYF.

V and J are TRBV5-4 and TRBJ1-3, with unresolved D. The CDR3 totals 17 residues. Trimming pared 0 bases from V and 0 bases from J, leaving 13 bases between. Germline-derived CDR1 and CDR2 are SGHNT and YYREEE (reference sequence). This CDR3 is CASSLAGVGSSGNTIYF. The CDR3 DNA follows: TGTGCCAGCAGCTTGGCCGGGGTTGGGAGCTCTGGAAACACCATATATTTT.

The table lists this clone with a few counts. This sequence joins TRBV27 and TRBJ2-7; TRBD1 agrees at 10 bases. Germline CDR1 reads MNHEY; CDR2 reads SMNVEV (reference sequence). V was pared by 8 bases and J by 2 bases, with 6 bases of the junction left unmatched. The CDR3 consists of 14 residues. CDR3 loop: CASGQGTGAYEQYF. The CDR3, as DNA: TGTGCCAGCGGTCAAGGGACAGGGGCCTACGAGCAGTACTTC.

The rearrangement uses TRBV4-2 and TRBJ2-7, with 7 positions matching TRBD1. The ends lost 4 bases at V and 10 bases at J; junction bases unmatched: 4. The CDR3 is 11 residues long. Germline CDR1 reads LGHNA; CDR2 reads YNFKEQ. The CDR3 spells CASSRDRVQYF. The CDR3 nucleotides are TGTGCCAGCAGCCGCGACAGGGTACAGTACTTC.

There are a few counts of this clone. This chain joins TRBV4-3 and TRBJ2-7; 14 nucleotides align to TRBD2. CDR3 length: 17 residues. Losses at the gene ends were 9 bases for V and 4 bases for J; bases not matched to a gene: 14. CDR1 and CDR2 from the germline V gene are LGHNA and YSLEER. The CDR3 sequence is CARVGDTTSGREYEQYF. In nucleotides, the CDR3 is TGCGCCAGAGTCGGGGACACGACTAGCGGGAGGGAGTACGAGCAGTACTTC.

V gene TRBV5-6 combines with J gene TRBJ1-5, with 8 bases identical to TRBD1. The length of the CDR3 is 14 residues. V lost 2 bases and J lost 5; bases outside the gene matches: 3. Germline CDR1 SGHDT, CDR2 YYEEEE. CDR3 DNA: TGTGCCAGCAGCTTCAGGACAGGGTATCAGCCCCAGCATTTT. Its translation: CASSFRTGYQPQHF.

This rearrangement joins TRBV6-5 to TRBJ2-7; 8 positions match TRBD1. The germline CDR1 and CDR2 sequences are MNHEY and SVGAGI. The V segment lost 2 bases and the J segment 2 bases; nucleotides outside the gene matches: 5. CDR3 size: 15 residues. The chain's CDR3 is CASSYTGTGPYEQYF. The CDR3 coding sequence is TGTGCCAGCAGTTACACCGGGACAGGCCCCTACGAGCAGTACTTC.

J is TRBJ1-5 and V is TRBV19; D ambiguous. Trimming took 8 bases from V and 0 from J, leaving 8 bases between them. The CDR3 has 13 amino acids. Germline V lookup: CDR1 LNHDA, CDR2 SQIVND (reference sequence). CDR3 sequence reads: CASAYSSNQPQHF. CDR3 sequence (DNA): TGTGCCAGTGCGTACAGTAGCAATCAGCCCCAGCATTTT.

The chain has TRBV7-9 and TRBJ1-1; 10 positions match TRBD1. V lost 1 base, J lost 4 bases, and 0 bases stayed unmatched. Germline CDR1 is SEHNR and CDR2 is FQNEAQ (reference sequence). The length of the CDR3 is 14 residues. The CDR3 DNA reads TGTGCCAGCAGCTTAGGACAGGGGGCCACTGAAGCTTTCTTT. Translated, it gives CASSLGQGATEAFF.

This clone has just a few counts. The gene calls are TRBV7-9 and TRBJ2-7; D is possibly TRBD2 (5 bases). V lost 5 bases to trimming and J lost 0 bases, with 8 bases between them. This CDR3 is 13 amino acids long. Germline loops: CDR1 SEHNR, CDR2 FQNEAQ (reference sequence). This CDR3 reads CASSPGISYEQYF. In DNA, the CDR3 is TGTGCCAGCAGCCCCGGGATCTCCTACGAGCAGTACTTC.

The chain joins TRBV6-5 to TRBJ2-3, with TRBD2 matching 7 bases. Germline values: CDR1 MNHEY, CDR2 SVGAGI. CDR3 size: 14 residues. V lost 7 bases to trimming and J lost 5 bases; unmatched junction nucleotides: 9. The CDR3: CASKAGGSLDTQYF. In DNA, the CDR3 is TGTGCCAGCAAGGCGGGCGGGAGTTTAGATACGCAGTATTTT.

The chain links TRBV6-4 to TRBJ1-2; D is perhaps TRBD1 (6 bases). This CDR3 has 13 residues. V was clipped by 4 bases and J by 7 bases, with 13 bases between them. The germline CDR1 and CDR2 sequences are MRHNA and SNTAGT. CDR3 in amino acids: CASSGEGGGGYTF. DNA for the CDR3: TGTGCCAGCAGTGGAGAAGGGGGTGGTGGCTACACCTTC.

This rearrangement joins TRBV5-4 to TRBJ2-5; 14 nucleotides match TRBD2. From germline, CDR1 is SGHNT and CDR2 YYREEE (reference sequence). This CDR3 is built from 16 residues. V lost 4 bases to trimming and J lost 5 bases; unmatched junction nucleotides: 7. DNA for the CDR3: TGTGCCAGCAGCATAGGGACTAGCGGGAGTACGGAGACCCAGTACTTC. It is translated as CASSIGTSGSTETQYF.

The chain couples TRBV10-2 to TRBJ2-1, with D maybe TRBD2 (5 bases). Trimming cost V 0 bases and J 6 bases, with 9 bases left between them. The CDR3 has 14 amino acids. CDR1 is WSHSY, CDR2 SAAADI, per germline. The CDR3 nucleotides read TGCGCCAGCAGTGAGTCTCCGGGAATCAATGAGCAGTTCTTC. Amino acids: CASSESPGINEQFF.

The chain joins TRBV5-8 to TRBJ1-5, with TRBD1 matching over 8 bases. V trimming: 5 bases; J trimming: 2 bases; junction bases outside the gene matches: 9. Germline CDR1 reads SGHTS; CDR2 reads YDEGEE. The CDR3 totals 16 residues. In DNA form, the CDR3 reads TGTGCCAGCAGATCGCGGCAGGGGGCCGGCAATCAGCCCCAGCATTTT. The encoded protein is CASRSRQGAGNQPQHF. Full variable domain (remainder filled in from reference TRBV5-8 and TRBJ1-5): EAGVTQSPTHLIKTRGQQATLRCSPISGHTSVYWYQQALGLGLQFLLWYDEGEERNRGNFPPRFSGRQFPNYSSELNVNALELEDSALYLCASRSRQGAGNQPQHFGDGTRLSIL.

The chain combines TRBV4-1 with TRBJ2-7; no clear D gene. V was shortened by 0 bases and J by 7 bases, with 10 bases between the two germline ends. The CDR3 is made up of 13 amino acids. The germline V gene has CDR1 MGHRA and CDR2 YSYEKL. CDR3: CASSQEGGAEQYF. The CDR3 DNA reads as TGCGCCAGCAGCCAAGAAGGCGGAGCGGAGCAGTACTTC.

Only one count was recorded for this clone. The gene calls are TRBV18 and TRBJ2-1, with TRBD2 as a possible D gene (6 bases). Between the trimmed V and J ends, which lost 1 base and 0 bases, there was a span of 10 bases. Germline V gene lookup returns CDR1 KGHSH and CDR2 LQKENI. The CDR3 is made up of 16 amino acids. DNA for the CDR3: TGTGCCAGCTCACCACTCCCCGGGAGCTCCTACAATGAGCAGTTCTTC. Its protein product is CASSPLPGSSYNEQFF.

This chain joins TRBV21-1 and TRBJ2-7; the D call TRBD2 from the table was never checked on the DNA. TRBV21-1 is a documented pseudogene. The CDR3 consists of 16 residues. The CDR3 sequence is CASSKERASGSHEQYF. The CDR3 DNA reads TGTGCCAGCAGCAAAGAAAGGGCTAGCGGGAGCCACGAGCAGTACTTC.

The V and J genes are TRBV5-1 and TRBJ2-7; TRBD1 matches at 7 bases. Trimming took 4 bases from V and 7 from J; bases not matched to a gene: 11. The germline gives CDR1 SGHRS, CDR2 YFSETQ. The CDR3 is made up of 14 amino acids. CDR3 region: CASSPEGALGEQYF. The CDR3 DNA reads TGCGCCAGCAGCCCCGAGGGGGCGCTTGGGGAGCAGTACTTC.